The rows below give T cell receptor beta chains drawn from one sample of a study of blood T cell repertoires in COVID-19. Sequencing was performed with immunoSEQ multiplex PCR; in TCRdb, only in-frame clones are kept and a portion is missing. Of approximately 69,000 clones listed, 88% were seen once; the top ten hold around 29%. The sequenced material came from peripheral blood. The receptors here all came from a man aged 50 to 60 with acute or convalescent COVID-19. The CDR3 runs from the conserved cysteine through the conserved F or W. The D gene is left open where the match is weak. Only some rows state a clone size, as once, few, many or a class for expanded clones.

d_gene: TRBD1; v_gene: TRBV3-1/TRBV3-2; j_gene: TRBJ1-1; abundance: .; CDR3aa: CASSQPSRDRDTEAFF; CDR3nt: TGTGCCAGCAGCCAACCCTCCCGGGACAGGGATACTGAAGCTTTCTTT
d_gene: .; v_gene: TRBV19; j_gene: TRBJ2-5; abundance: .; CDR3aa: CASRSRNQETQYF; CDR3nt: TGTGCCAGTAGGAGCAGGAACCAAGAGACCCAGTACTTC
d_gene: .; v_gene: TRBV5-1; j_gene: TRBJ2-1; abundance: .; CDR3aa: CASSLVDNSYNEQFF; CDR3nt: TGCGCCAGCAGCTTGGTAGACAATTCCTACAATGAGCAGTTCTTC
d_gene: .; v_gene: TRBV27; j_gene: TRBJ2-2; abundance: .; CDR3aa: CASSPWRGRGGTGELFF; CDR3nt: TGTGCCAGCAGTCCGTGGAGGGGGCGAGGCGGCACCGGGGAGCTGTTTTTT
d_gene: .; v_gene: TRBV3-1/TRBV3-2; j_gene: TRBJ1-2; abundance: .; CDR3aa: CASSPVVFDGYTF; CDR3nt: TGTGCCAGCAGCCCGGTCGTATTCGATGGCTACACCTTC
d_gene: TRBD1; v_gene: TRBV6-5; j_gene: TRBJ2-7; abundance: .; CDR3aa: CASSDTGGANEQYF; CDR3nt: TGTGCCAGCAGCGATACAGGGGGCGCGAACGAGCAGTACTTC
d_gene: TRBD1; v_gene: TRBV19; j_gene: TRBJ1-5; abundance: .; CDR3aa: CASSIPDRVDQPQHF; CDR3nt: TGTGCCAGTAGTATCCCGGACAGGGTTGATCAGCCCCAGCATTTT
d_gene: .; v_gene: TRBV2; j_gene: TRBJ1-1; abundance: .; CDR3aa: CASFRAGETEAFF; CDR3nt: TGTGCCAGCTTTCGGGCGGGGGAGACTGAAGCTTTCTTT
d_gene: TRBD1; v_gene: TRBV19; j_gene: TRBJ1-2; abundance: .; CDR3aa: CASSITDRGRNYGYTF; CDR3nt: TGTGCCAGTAGTATTACGGACAGGGGCCGCAACTATGGCTACACCTTC
d_gene: TRBD2; v_gene: TRBV2; j_gene: TRBJ2-2; abundance: few; CDR3aa: CASSWTSSTGELFF; CDR3nt: TGTGCCAGCAGTTGGACTAGCAGCACCGGGGAGCTGTTTTTT
d_gene: .; v_gene: TRBV7-8; j_gene: TRBJ1-3; abundance: .; CDR3aa: CASSLGSPSSGNTIYF; CDR3nt: TGTGCCAGCAGCTTAGGATCACCTAGCTCTGGAAACACCATATATTTT
d_gene: .; v_gene: TRBV6-1; j_gene: TRBJ2-1; abundance: .; CDR3aa: CASSEYRSISYNEQFF; CDR3nt: TGTGCCAGCAGTGAATACAGGTCTATCTCCTACAATGAGCAGTTCTTC
d_gene: TRBD1; v_gene: TRBV27; j_gene: TRBJ1-1; abundance: once; CDR3aa: CASSDRVTEAFF; CDR3nt: TGTGCCAGCAGTGACAGGGTCACTGAAGCTTTCTTT
d_gene: TRBD2; v_gene: TRBV7-3; j_gene: TRBJ2-3; abundance: .; CDR3aa: CASSSTSNLGDTQYF; CDR3nt: TGTGCCAGCAGCTCGACTAGCAACTTAGGAGATACGCAGTATTTT
d_gene: TRBD2; v_gene: TRBV7-9; j_gene: TRBJ2-7; abundance: .; CDR3aa: CASSSTAGGSEQYF; CDR3nt: TGTGCCAGCAGCTCTACAGCGGGGGGGAGTGAGCAGTACTTC
d_gene: .; v_gene: TRBV19; j_gene: TRBJ1-6; abundance: .; CDR3aa: CASSIAWGRKISPLHF; CDR3nt: TGTGCCAGTAGTATAGCTTGGGGCAGGAAAATATCACCCCTCCACTTT
d_gene: TRBD1; v_gene: TRBV6-5; j_gene: TRBJ1-5; abundance: .; CDR3aa: CASRGQGAGNQPQHF; CDR3nt: TGTGCCAGCAGAGGACAGGGGGCCGGCAATCAGCCCCAGCATTTT
d_gene: TRBD2; v_gene: TRBV5-6; j_gene: TRBJ2-1; abundance: .; CDR3aa: CASSLLAGRSYNEQFF; CDR3nt: TGTGCCAGCAGCTTGCTAGCGGGCCGCTCCTACAATGAGCAGTTCTTC
d_gene: .; v_gene: TRBV10-3; j_gene: TRBJ1-3; abundance: .; CDR3aa: CAISGQNGNTIYF; CDR3nt: TGTGCCATCTCTGGACAGAATGGAAACACCATATATTTT
d_gene: TRBD1; v_gene: TRBV28; j_gene: TRBJ1-5; abundance: .; CDR3aa: CASSPGTVYQPQHF; CDR3nt: TGTGCCAGCAGTCCCGGGACAGTGTATCAGCCCCAGCATTTT
d_gene: .; v_gene: TRBV27; j_gene: TRBJ2-4; abundance: .; CDR3aa: CASTIFTEGGNIQYF; CDR3nt: TGTGCCAGCACCATTTTCACTGAGGGAGGAAACATTCAGTACTTC
d_gene: TRBD1; v_gene: TRBV5-4; j_gene: TRBJ2-7; abundance: .; CDR3aa: CASSQTGAASSEQYF; CDR3nt: TGTGCCAGCAGCCAAACAGGGGCAGCAAGTAGCGAGCAGTACTTC
d_gene: .; v_gene: TRBV6-1; j_gene: TRBJ1-1; abundance: once; CDR3aa: CASSEAGGLRDAFF; CDR3nt: TGTGCCAGCAGTGAAGCGGGGGGGTTAAGGGATGCTTTCTTT
d_gene: TRBD1; v_gene: TRBV5-4; j_gene: TRBJ1-1; abundance: .; CDR3aa: CASRQTGERNTEAFF; CDR3nt: TGTGCCAGCAGGCAAACAGGGGAAAGGAACACTGAAGCTTTCTTT
d_gene: .; v_gene: TRBV19; j_gene: TRBJ1-2; abundance: .; CDR3aa: CASSIVAGLTGYTF; CDR3nt: TGTGCCAGTAGTATCGTTGCAGGACTAACTGGTTACACCTTC
d_gene: .; v_gene: TRBV6-2/TRBV6-3; j_gene: TRBJ2-3; abundance: .; CDR3aa: CASSYSSSWDTQYF; CDR3nt: TGTGCCAGCAGTTACTCGAGTAGCTGGGATACGCAGTATTTT
d_gene: .; v_gene: TRBV27; j_gene: TRBJ2-5; abundance: .; CDR3aa: CASSPKGHRETQYF; CDR3nt: TGTGCCAGCAGTCCAAAGGGACACCGGGAGACCCAGTACTTC
d_gene: TRBD1; v_gene: TRBV9; j_gene: TRBJ2-7; abundance: .; CDR3aa: CASSPKGTGTYEQYF; CDR3nt: TGTGCCAGCAGCCCCAAGGGGACAGGGACATACGAGCAGTACTTC
d_gene: TRBD1; v_gene: TRBV6-5; j_gene: TRBJ1-4; abundance: .; CDR3aa: CASRDRDSTYEKLFF; CDR3nt: TGTGCCAGCAGAGACCGGGACAGCACCTATGAAAAACTGTTTTTT
d_gene: TRBD1; v_gene: TRBV25-1; j_gene: TRBJ1-2; abundance: .; CDR3aa: CASSEPGTGEGIGYTF; CDR3nt: TGTGCCAGCAGTGAACCCGGGACAGGGGAAGGGATTGGCTACACCTTC
d_gene: TRBD2; v_gene: TRBV7-9; j_gene: TRBJ2-1; abundance: .; CDR3aa: CASSPGLASNEQFF; CDR3nt: TGTGCCAGCAGCCCCGGACTAGCTAGCAATGAGCAGTTCTTC
d_gene: TRBD1; v_gene: TRBV27; j_gene: TRBJ2-7; abundance: .; CDR3aa: CASSLSGDRGRIF; CDR3nt: TGTGCCAGCAGTTTATCGGGAGACAGGGGGCGCATCTTC
d_gene: TRBD1; v_gene: TRBV18; j_gene: TRBJ2-1; abundance: .; CDR3aa: CASSPSRDREWDEQFF; CDR3nt: TGTGCCAGCTCACCGTCCCGGGACAGGGAATGGGATGAGCAGTTCTTC
d_gene: .; v_gene: TRBV27; j_gene: TRBJ1-4; abundance: .; CDR3aa: CASSLSYIGSEKLFF; CDR3nt: TGTGCCAGCAGTTTATCTTACATCGGGAGTGAAAAACTGTTTTTT
d_gene: .; v_gene: TRBV21-1; j_gene: TRBJ1-5; abundance: .; CDR3aa: CAREQSGKGWQPQHF; CDR3nt: TGTGCCAGAGAGCAGTCAGGGAAGGGGTGGCAGCCCCAGCATTTT
d_gene: TRBD1; v_gene: TRBV5-4; j_gene: TRBJ2-5; abundance: .; CDR3aa: CASSLQGAEETQYF; CDR3nt: TGTGCCAGCAGCTTGCAGGGGGCGGAAGAGACCCAGTACTTC
d_gene: .; v_gene: TRBV3-1/TRBV3-2; j_gene: TRBJ2-3; abundance: .; CDR3aa: CASSLGTLSTDTQYF; CDR3nt: TGTGCCAGCAGCCTTGGGACACTAAGCACAGATACGCAGTATTTT
d_gene: .; v_gene: TRBV12-3/TRBV12-4; j_gene: TRBJ2-7; abundance: .; CDR3aa: CASSKAEPEQYF; CDR3nt: TGTGCCAGCAGTAAGGCGGAACCCGAGCAGTACTTC
d_gene: TRBD2; v_gene: TRBV5-1; j_gene: TRBJ2-1; abundance: .; CDR3aa: CASSTYGGVSYNEQFF; CDR3nt: TGCGCCAGCAGTACATACGGGGGGGTATCCTACAATGAGCAGTTCTTC
d_gene: TRBD1; v_gene: TRBV4-2; j_gene: TRBJ1-1; abundance: .; CDR3aa: CASSPTGQGGTEAFF; CDR3nt: TGTGCCAGCAGCCCGACGGGACAGGGCGGGACTGAAGCTTTCTTT
d_gene: .; v_gene: TRBV24-1; j_gene: TRBJ2-2; abundance: .; CDR3aa: CATSRDTSLTGELFF; CDR3nt: TGTGCCACCAGCCGTGACACATCGCTCACCGGGGAGCTGTTTTTT
d_gene: .; v_gene: TRBV5-1; j_gene: TRBJ2-2; abundance: .; CDR3aa: CASSLGQDTGELFF; CDR3nt: TGCGCCAGCAGCTTGGGGCAGGACACCGGGGAGCTGTTTTTT
d_gene: .; v_gene: TRBV19; j_gene: TRBJ2-5; abundance: .; CDR3aa: CASSTIPRETQYF; CDR3nt: TGTGCCAGTAGTACCATCCCGCGGGAGACCCAGTACTTC
d_gene: TRBD1; v_gene: TRBV7-9; j_gene: TRBJ1-1; abundance: .; CDR3aa: CASSPGTGNLNTEAFF; CDR3nt: TGTGCCAGCAGCCCTGGGACAGGAAATTTGAACACTGAAGCTTTCTTT
d_gene: .; v_gene: TRBV13; j_gene: TRBJ2-5; abundance: .; CDR3aa: CASSDRTGETQYF; CDR3nt: TGTGCCAGCAGCGACAGGACCGGAGAGACCCAGTACTTC
d_gene: .; v_gene: TRBV5-6; j_gene: TRBJ1-6; abundance: few; CDR3aa: CASSLGPETLRNSPLHF; CDR3nt: TGTGCCAGCAGCTTGGGGCCGGAGACCCTCCGGAATTCACCCCTCCACTTT
d_gene: TRBD1; v_gene: TRBV4-2; j_gene: TRBJ1-2; abundance: .; CDR3aa: CASRDFGQGIYGYTF; CDR3nt: TGTGCCAGCAGGGATTTCGGACAGGGCATCTATGGCTACACCTTC
d_gene: TRBD1; v_gene: TRBV6-7; j_gene: TRBJ2-2; abundance: .; CDR3aa: CASSYTGQGARITGELFF; CDR3nt: TGTGCCAGCAGTTACACAGGACAGGGGGCTAGGATCACCGGGGAGCTGTTTTTT
d_gene: .; v_gene: TRBV5-1; j_gene: TRBJ2-7; abundance: .; CDR3aa: CASSLGGETYEQYF; CDR3nt: TGCGCCAGCAGCTTGGGTGGGGAGACCTACGAGCAGTACTTC
d_gene: .; v_gene: TRBV7-9; j_gene: TRBJ1-6; abundance: once; CDR3aa: CASRMGGFTYNSPLHF; CDR3nt: TGTGCCAGCAGGATGGGAGGGTTTACCTATAATTCACCCCTCCACTTT
d_gene: TRBD1; v_gene: TRBV19; j_gene: TRBJ2-2; abundance: .; CDR3aa: CASRGPGGRYRELFF; CDR3nt: TGTGCCAGTCGTGGCCCAGGGGGCAGGTACAGGGAGCTGTTTTTT
d_gene: TRBD2; v_gene: TRBV3-1/TRBV3-2; j_gene: TRBJ2-2; abundance: .; CDR3aa: CASSSYSGGRSGELFF; CDR3nt: TGTGCCAGCAGCTCATATAGCGGGGGCAGATCCGGGGAGCTGTTTTTT
d_gene: .; v_gene: TRBV2; j_gene: TRBJ1-4; abundance: .; CDR3aa: CASSEAPGVEKLFF; CDR3nt: TGTGCCAGCAGTGAAGCGCCCGGGGTTGAAAAACTGTTTTTT
d_gene: .; v_gene: TRBV10-1; j_gene: TRBJ1-1; abundance: few; CDR3aa: CASSESPGPNTEAFF; CDR3nt: TGCGCCAGCAGTGAGTCGCCAGGGCCGAACACTGAAGCTTTCTTT
d_gene: .; v_gene: TRBV15; j_gene: TRBJ1-5; abundance: .; CDR3aa: CATSRDGGGNQPQHF; CDR3nt: TGTGCCACCAGCAGAGATGGTGGAGGGAATCAGCCCCAGCATTTT